Shown below are 29 T cell receptor beta chains from a single sample sequenced in a study of blood T cell repertoires in COVID-19. Some clones are missing from TCRdb's copy, which holds only in-frame ones; the method was immunoSEQ multiplex PCR. The sample shows about 300,000 clones, more than 75% of them seen only once. Sequencing was performed on PBMCs or T cells enriched from blood (not recorded which). Receptor source: a young man who had recovered from COVID-19.

V and J are TRBV28 and TRBJ1-1, with D possibly being TRBD1 (5 bases). CDR3 length: 14 amino acids. CDR1 is MDHEN and CDR2 is SYDVKM in the germline V gene. V lost 6 bases, J lost 2 bases, and 13 bases lay in between. The CDR3 coding sequence is TGTGCCAGCAGGGGCGGGACCCTAAACACTGAAGCTTTCTTT. Encoded protein: CASRGGTLNTEAFF.

The chain links TRBV7-9 to TRBJ2-1, with TRBD1 as a possible D gene (5 bases). V dropped 5 bases and J dropped 6 bases, with 17 bases sitting between them. CDR1 and CDR2 from the germline V gene are SEHNR and FQNEAQ (reference sequence). This CDR3 comprises 15 residues. CDR3 coding DNA: TGTGCCAGCAGCCCGACAGTGATCCTTAGCAATGAGCAGTTCTTC. This sequence encodes CASSPTVILSNEQFF. The full variable domain, rest sourced from reference TRBV7-9 and TRBJ2-1, is DTGVSQNPRHKITKRGQNVTFRCDPISEHNRLYWYRQTLGQGPEFLTYFQNEAQLEKSRLLSDRFSAERPKGSFSTLEIQRTEQGDSAMYLCASSPTVILSNEQFFGPGTRLTVL.

The rearrangement links TRBV7-6 to TRBJ2-5, with TRBD1 identical over 10 bases. V lost 5 bases and J lost 4; bases outside the gene matches: 7. This CDR3 has 15 amino acids. Germline values: CDR1 SGHVS, CDR2 FNYEAQ. CDR3 coding DNA: TGTGCCAGCAGCCTATTGACAGGGGGCGCAGAGACCCAGTACTTC. This sequence encodes CASSLLTGGAETQYF.

V and J are TRBV4-1 and TRBJ2-1; 11 bases are shared with TRBD2. After removal of 3 bases from V and 0 bases from J, the junction contained 13 bases not matched to a gene. Germline CDR1 and CDR2: MGHRA and YSYEKL. The CDR3 contains 20 residues. Here the CDR3 DNA reads TGCGCCAGCAGCCAGGGTCGAACTAGCGGGGGCTTTAGCTCCTACAATGAGCAGTTCTTC. Protein: CASSQGRTSGGFSSYNEQFF.

V usage is TRBV4-2 and J usage is TRBJ2-1; the match to TRBD2 covers 7 bases. The CDR3 has 12 residues. The trim removed 1 base at V and 10 bases at J, leaving 1 base unmatched. Germline V gives CDR1 LGHNA, CDR2 YNFKEQ. CDR3 DNA sequence: TGTGCCAGCAGCCAAGCGGGACTAGAGCAGTTCTTC. Encoded protein: CASSQAGLEQFF.

The rearrangement links TRBV28 to TRBJ1-2, with 9 bases lining up with TRBD1. Germline V gene lookup returns CDR1 MDHEN and CDR2 SYDVKM. The ends lost 5 bases at V and 3 bases at J; junction bases unmatched: 10. CDR3 length: 16 residues. The DNA for the CDR3 is TGTGCCAGCAGTCAATCAACAGGGGGCGCGGACTATGGCTACACCTTC. Residues: CASSQSTGGADYGYTF.

The rearrangement joins TRBV28 to TRBJ1-3; no clear D. V gave up 6 bases and J gave up 0 bases, with 9 bases separating them. The CDR3 length is 14 residues. Germline V gives CDR1 MDHEN, CDR2 SYDVKM. CDR3 in DNA: TGTGCCAGCAGGCAGGCCGCCTCTGGAAACACCATATATTTT. Translation: CASRQAASGNTIYF. The full variable domain, with the rest looked up from reference TRBV28 and TRBJ1-3, is DVKVTQSSRYLVKRTGEKVFLECVQDMDHENMFWYRQDPGLGLRLIYFSYDVKMKEKGDIPEGYSVSREKKERFSLILESASTNQTSMYLCASRQAASGNTIYFGEGSWLTVV.

This chain joins TRBV18 and TRBJ2-2, with D possibly matching TRBD2 (6 bases). Germline V gene data show CDR1 as KGHSH and CDR2 as LQKENI. Trimming took off 1 base at V and 2 bases at J, with 17 bases between the two ends. The CDR3 length is 18 residues. DNA of the CDR3: TGTGCCAGCTCACCACTCGTCTTCCCAGCGGGTAACACCGGGGAGCTGTTTTTT. Its protein is CASSPLVFPAGNTGELFF.

V gene TRBV3-1 (or the pseudogene TRBV3-2) combines with J gene TRBJ2-5; the D gene is possibly TRBD1 (6 bases). Germline V gene data show CDR1 as LGHDT and CDR2 as YNNKEL (reference sequence). The length of the CDR3 is 14 residues. V gave up 3 bases and J gave up 1 base, with 9 bases separating them. The CDR3 spells CASSHRDTQETQYF. Here the CDR3 DNA reads TGTGCCAGCAGCCATCGGGACACCCAAGAGACCCAGTACTTC.

In DNA form, the CDR3 reads TGTGCCAGCAGCCAGAGTCACAGTGGGAGTGAGCAGTTCTTC. It codes for CASSQSHSGSEQFF. This rearrangement joins TRBV6-4 to TRBJ2-1; the D gene is possibly TRBD2 (5 bases). The CDR3 extends over 14 amino acids. CDR1 MRHNA and CDR2 SNTAGT come from the germline V gene. Trimming removed 6 bases from V and 9 bases from J, with 18 bases in between.

The J gene is TRBJ2-5, the V gene TRBV10-2, with 8 bases that match TRBD2. CDR1 is WSHSY and CDR2 is SAAADI in the germline V gene. V lost 6 bases and J lost 2; bases outside the gene matches: 2. The CDR3 runs to 13 residues. CDR3 amino acids: CASSGTRQETQYF. As DNA, the CDR3 is TGCGCCAGCAGCGGGACTAGACAAGAGACCCAGTACTTC.

The gene calls are TRBV6-6 and TRBJ1-3, with 7 bases that match TRBD1. V shed 8 bases and J 0 bases; nucleotides not matched to a gene: 4. Germline CDR1 reads MNHNY; CDR2 reads SVGAGI (reference sequence). The CDR3 is made up of 14 amino acids. The CDR3 sequence: CASRGQDSGNTIYF. DNA of the CDR3: TGTGCCAGCCGAGGACAGGACTCTGGAAACACCATATATTTT.

The chain is built from TRBV14 and TRBJ1-1; the match to TRBD1 covers 7 bases. V lost 4 bases and J lost 4; bases outside the gene matches: 3. Germline CDR1 reads SGHDN; CDR2 reads FVKESK. The CDR3 extends over 13 amino acids. CDR3: CASSPGGSTEAFF. CDR3 nucleotides: TGTGCCAGCAGCCCAGGGGGGAGCACTGAAGCTTTCTTT.

The chain joins TRBV29-1 to TRBJ1-2; D gene unclear. The CDR3 totals 18 residues. Germline CDR1 reads SQVTM; CDR2 reads ANQGSEA. The V gene lost 5 bases and the J gene lost 4 bases, with 29 bases spanning the gap. The DNA for the CDR3 is TGCAGCGTTTTTATCCCCGCCGGCCGGGTTCCGAGCAGCTATGGCTACACCTTC. This sequence encodes CSVFIPAGRVPSSYGYTF.

The chain couples TRBV10-2 to TRBJ1-2; TRBD1 matches at 7 bases. Germline CDR1 WSHSY, CDR2 SAAADI. Unmatched junction bases numbered 10, after V lost 7 bases and J lost 8 bases. The CDR3 totals 13 residues. The CDR3 region is CASKDTGVQGYTF. The CDR3 region has the DNA TGCGCCAGCAAAGATACAGGGGTACAAGGCTACACCTTC.

This chain links TRBV4-1 with TRBJ2-7; TRBD2 aligns across 9 bases. The CDR3 sequence is 17 residues long. V was clipped by 1 base and J by 1 base; unmatched bases: 8. Germline V lookup: CDR1 MGHRA, CDR2 YSYEKL. The chain's CDR3 is CASSQARASGTSYEQYF. DNA of the CDR3: TGCGCCAGCAGCCAAGCGCGGGCTAGCGGGACGTCCTACGAGCAGTACTTC.

Concerning this clone itself: Other nucleotide sequences in the sample specify the same CDR3. The rearrangement links TRBV9 to TRBJ2-3; TRBD2 matches at 9 bases. The CDR3 loop spans 15 amino acids. Looked up from germline, CDR1 is SGDLS and CDR2 is YYNGEE. The V and J ends lost 0 bases and 3 bases, in that order; junction bases with no gene match: 2. The CDR3 region has the DNA TGTGCCAGCAGCGTAGCAAGCGGGGGGACAGATACGCAGTATTTT. Amino acids: CASSVASGGTDTQYF.

CDR3: CASSPQGWVGTGELFF. The CDR3 bases are TGTGCCAGCAGTCCACAGGGTTGGGTCGGCACCGGGGAGCTGTTTTTT. This chain connects TRBV27 to TRBJ2-2; tentatively, D is TRBD1 (6 bases). V dropped 5 bases and J dropped 4 bases, with 17 bases sitting between them. CDR3 length: 16 residues. Germline loops: CDR1 MNHEY, CDR2 SMNVEV (reference sequence).

This chain joins TRBV28 and TRBJ1-4, with D tentatively TRBD1 (5 bases). This CDR3 spans 13 amino acids. The V gene lost 6 bases and the J gene lost 12 bases, with 17 bases spanning the gap. The germline V gene has CDR1 MDHEN and CDR2 SYDVKM. This chain's CDR3 is CASRIPGGAELFF. The CDR3 coding sequence is TGTGCCAGCAGGATCCCTGGAGGGGCTGAACTGTTTTTT.

The chain combines TRBV12-3 or TRBV12-4 with TRBJ2-3, with 7 bases that match TRBD2. CDR3 length: 13 residues. The trim removed 0 bases at V and 6 bases at J, leaving 0 bases unmatched. The CDR3 DNA reads as TGTGCCAGCAGTTTAGCGGGGGGGGATACGCAGTATTTT. Protein: CASSLAGGDTQYF.

This chain joins TRBV4-1 and TRBJ2-1; perhaps TRBD1 as D (5 bases). Trimming stripped 3 bases from V and 4 bases from J, with 7 bases between. CDR1 is MGHRA, CDR2 YSYEKL, per germline. The CDR3 length is 13 residues. DNA for the CDR3: TGCGCCAGCAGCCACCAGGGTTACAATGAGCAGTTCTTC. Residues: CASSHQGYNEQFF.

This clone was picked up a small number of times. This chain joins TRBV11-1 and TRBJ2-3, with D perhaps matching TRBD2 (6 bases). CDR3 length: 14 amino acids. The V end was cut by 5 bases, the J end by 4 bases, with 13 bases between. Germline assignment: CDR1 SGHAT and CDR2 FQDESV (reference sequence). The CDR3 loop reads CASSLSGDSDTQYF. CDR3 coding DNA: TGTGCCAGCAGCCTCTCGGGGGACTCAGATACGCAGTATTTT.

This clone came up once. J is TRBJ2-3 and V is TRBV3-1 (or the pseudogene TRBV3-2); 10 positions agree with TRBD2. The CDR3 runs 16 residues. The germline CDR1 and CDR2 sequences are LGHDT and YNNKEL (reference sequence). V trimming: 1 base; J trimming: 6 bases; junction bases outside the gene matches: 7. CDR3 region: CASSQVLAGSLDTQYF. The CDR3 DNA is TGTGCCAGCAGCCAAGTACTAGCGGGGTCGTTGGATACGCAGTATTTT.

The CDR3 bases are TGTGCCAGCAGCCTGGGGCTCGGCACAGATACGCAGTATTTT. Amino acid sequence: CASSLGLGTDTQYF. The rearrangement joins TRBV4-2 to TRBJ2-3; tentatively, D is TRBD1 (5 bases). The CDR3 runs to 14 residues. The germline gives CDR1 LGHNA, CDR2 YNFKEQ. V gave up 4 bases and J gave up 1 base, with 9 bases separating them.

This sequence joins TRBV7-2 and TRBJ1-6; TRBD1 is a possible D gene (5 bases). V shed 1 base and J shed 6 bases, with 10 bases lying between them. The CDR3 spans 15 residues. Per the germline V gene, CDR1 is SGHTA and CDR2 is FQGNSA. CDR3 DNA sequence: TGTGCCAGCAGCTTAGGCAGGGTTGGTAATTCACCCCTCCACTTT. Its protein product is CASSLGRVGNSPLHF.

The chain uses TRBV5-1 and TRBJ2-5, with D unclear. V was trimmed by 3 bases and J by 0 bases, leaving 9 bases between them. The CDR3 has 14 amino acids. Per germline, CDR1 SGHRS and CDR2 YFSETQ. The chain's CDR3 is CASSSAEYQETQYF. The CDR3 DNA reads as TGCGCCAGCAGCTCCGCGGAGTACCAAGAGACCCAGTACTTC.

The gene calls are TRBV7-2 and TRBJ2-3; TRBD2 matches at 7 bases. The V segment lost 6 bases and the J segment 4 bases; nucleotides outside the gene matches: 10. CDR1 is SGHTA, CDR2 FQGNSA, per germline. The CDR3 totals 15 residues. The CDR3 nucleotides read TGTGCCAGCAGGGTTGGCGGGAGTAACTCAGATACGCAGTATTTT. It translates to CASRVGGSNSDTQYF.

The chain carries TRBV30 and TRBJ1-1; D is uncertain. The V end lost 4 bases, the J end lost 0 bases, and 15 bases lay between the germline ends. The CDR3 runs to 15 residues. The V gene's germline CDR1 is GTSNPN and CDR2 SVGIG (reference sequence). As DNA, the CDR3 is TGTGCCTGGAAAATGGTATGGCCGATGAACACTGAAGCTTTCTTT. This codes for CAWKMVWPMNTEAFF.

The chain employs TRBV5-1 and TRBJ2-1; 11 bases are shared with TRBD2. Germline CDR1 SGHRS, CDR2 YFSETQ. The junction had 9 bases not matched to a gene; V was cut back by 4 bases and J by 6 bases. The CDR3 is made up of 16 amino acids. The CDR3 DNA follows: TGCGCCAGCAGCGGGGCCGGGACTAGCGGAGGCAATGAGCAGTTCTTC. Protein product: CASSGAGTSGGNEQFF.